The clone carrying this T cell receptor (beta chain) was seen only a few times. Its antigen remains unknown. The CDR3 extends over 17 amino acids. The germline V gene encodes CDR1 SGHAT and CDR2 FQNNGV. The trim removed 4 bases at V and 3 bases at J, leaving 9 bases unmatched. The data were obtained in a study of blood T cells in healthy people across ages. General study findings and limits: The study could not conclusively compare naive and antigen-experienced cells, given its unsorted PBMCs.

PCR was performed a second time for 7 to 11 cycles using a sample-barcoded 5' primer and a J-beta primer mix. TCRdb re-called the 5' RACE reads through MiXCR, storing one row per CDR3 protein. The table shows 750,000 or so distinct CDR3 sequences, with 25% occurring only once. This sample also appeared in a second study, on T cells of mothers and their children.

This chain connects TRBV11-2 to TRBJ1-4, with 9 bases matching TRBD1. This TCR derives from a boy aged 10-17 years in good health. Sequenced material: blood. DNA of the CDR3: TGTGCCAGCAGCTCCTCCGGGACAGGGTCTCCTAATGAAAAACTGTTTTTT. Amino acids: CASSSSGTGSPNEKLFF.